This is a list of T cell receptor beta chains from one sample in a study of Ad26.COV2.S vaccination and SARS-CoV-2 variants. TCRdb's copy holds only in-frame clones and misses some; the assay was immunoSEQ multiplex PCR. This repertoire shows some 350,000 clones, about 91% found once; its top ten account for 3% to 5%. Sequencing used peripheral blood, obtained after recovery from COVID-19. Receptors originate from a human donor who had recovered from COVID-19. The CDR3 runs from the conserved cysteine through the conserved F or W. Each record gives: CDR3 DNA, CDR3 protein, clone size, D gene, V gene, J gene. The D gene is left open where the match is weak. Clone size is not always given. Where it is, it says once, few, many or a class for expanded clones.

TGCAGCGCGGGAGAGGGCAGCAACGAGCAGTACTTC	CSAGEGSNEQYF	.	.	TRBV29-1	TRBJ2-7
TGTGCCAGCTCACCACCGAGGCAGGGACCCACAGATACGCAGTATTTT	CASSPPRQGPTDTQYF	once	.	TRBV18	TRBJ2-3
TGTGCCAGAAGCTTGAGAGGGGGTATGAGCTCCTACGAGCAGTACTTC	CARSLRGGMSSYEQYF	.	.	TRBV5-3	TRBJ2-7
TGCGCCAGCAGCCAAGTACTAGCGGGGGGTTCGGGAGAGACCCAGTACTTC	CASSQVLAGGSGETQYF	once	TRBD2	TRBV4-1	TRBJ2-5
TGTGCCAGCAGTGCTCAGGAAATCGATGGCTACACCTTC	CASSAQEIDGYTF	.	.	TRBV2	TRBJ1-2
TGTGCCAGCAGTACTAGCGGGGGGCGGCGAAATGAGCAGTTCTTC	CASSTSGGRRNEQFF	.	TRBD2	TRBV6-4	TRBJ2-1
TGTGCCAGCAGCGGTAATGAGCAGTTCTTC	CASSGNEQFF	.	.	TRBV9	TRBJ2-1
TGCGCCAGCAGGGAACTACAGGGGTTCCATGGCTACACCTTC	CASRELQGFHGYTF	.	TRBD1	TRBV5-1	TRBJ1-2
TGTGCCATCAGCCTAGGAAACAGGGAGACTGAAGCTTTCTTT	CAISLGNRETEAFF	.	.	TRBV10-3	TRBJ1-1
TGTGCCATCAGTGAGCGAACAGGGGAGAACTATGGCTACACCTTC	CAISERTGENYGYTF	.	TRBD1	TRBV10-3	TRBJ1-2
TGTGCCAGCAGCAAAGTAAACAGGGGAGGGGACGAGCAGTACTTC	CASSKVNRGGDEQYF	once	.	TRBV21-1	TRBJ2-7
TGCGCCAGCAGCCAAGATTATGGGACGGAGACGCATGCTAACTATGGCTACACCTTC	CASSQDYGTETHANYGYTF	.	.	TRBV4-1	TRBJ1-2
TGTGCCAGCAGCCCACAGGCGGCAGTGGACACTGAAGCTTTCTTT	CASSPQAAVDTEAFF	.	.	TRBV7-2	TRBJ1-1
TGTGCCAGTAGTATAAGGGCCGACCAGCCCTACGAGCAGTACTTC	CASSIRADQPYEQYF	once	.	TRBV19	TRBJ2-7
TGTGCCAGCAGCTTATTGGGAGGGGTGAAACAAGAGACCCAGTACTTC	CASSLLGGVKQETQYF	.	TRBD2	TRBV7-2	TRBJ2-5
TGTGCCAGCAGCCACGGGGACAATGAGCAGTTCTTC	CASSHGDNEQFF	.	.	TRBV3-1/TRBV3-2	TRBJ2-1
TGTGCCAGCAGTTACTCTTATCTGGGACAGAACTATGGCTACACCTTC	CASSYSYLGQNYGYTF	.	TRBD1	TRBV6-5	TRBJ1-2
TGTGCCAGCAGCCACCGTTTGGGGGTCGGGAACACCGGGGAGCTGTTTTTT	CASSHRLGVGNTGELFF	.	.	TRBV13	TRBJ2-2
TGTGCCAGCTCACCACGGGGCAAAACAGATACGCAGTATTTT	CASSPRGKTDTQYF	.	.	TRBV18	TRBJ2-3
TGTGCCAGCAGCTTCGGAGGGGCTCAGCCCCAGCATTTT	CASSFGGAQPQHF	many	.	TRBV11-2	TRBJ1-5
TGCGCCAGCAGCTCGCGGGTGTACACTGAAGCTTTCTTT	CASSSRVYTEAFF	.	.	TRBV5-1	TRBJ1-1
TGTGCCAGCAGCCCAGAGGCTTGGACCCAGTACTTC	CASSPEAWTQYF	few	.	TRBV7-9	TRBJ2-5
TGTGCCAGCAGTTGGGGCGGGGACTCCTACAATGAGCAGTTCTTC	CASSWGGDSYNEQFF	.	.	TRBV27	TRBJ2-1
TGTGCCAGCAGCTTTTCGACACGGGTATGGCAGCCCCAGCATTTT	CASSFSTRVWQPQHF	.	.	TRBV11-3	TRBJ1-5
TGCGCCAGCAGCTCTGAATCAAGGGCGTCGGATGAAAAACTGTTTTTT	CASSSESRASDEKLFF	.	.	TRBV5-1	TRBJ1-4
TGTGCCCGCGGCTGGAGTACCGGGGAGCTGTTTTTT	CARGWSTGELFF	.	.	TRBV7-9	TRBJ2-2
TGCGCCAGCAGCCAAGGGGCAGGGGGCGTCTATGGCTACACCTTC	CASSQGAGGVYGYTF	.	TRBD1	TRBV4-3	TRBJ1-2
TGTGCCAGCAGCCCCCAGGTGAACACTGAAGCTTTCTTT	CASSPQVNTEAFF	few	.	TRBV2	TRBJ1-1
TGTGCCAGCAGCGGCCCGGGACAGGGTAATCAGCCCCAGCATTTT	CASSGPGQGNQPQHF	few	TRBD1	TRBV11-2	TRBJ1-5
TGTGCCAGCAGTGAAAAACGGGCCGAAAGCAATCAGCCCCAGCATTTT	CASSEKRAESNQPQHF	.	.	TRBV25-1	TRBJ1-5
TGTGCCAGCACCGGAGAACGGGCGCAGTATTTT	CASTGERAQYF	.	.	TRBV2	TRBJ2-3
TGCGCCAGCAGCCGAAGGACAGGGGCCACCGGGGAGCTGTTTTTT	CASSRRTGATGELFF	.	TRBD1	TRBV4-3	TRBJ2-2